Sequencing of this T cell receptor beta chain was carried out in a study of OX40 agonist ivuxolimab in advanced cancers. Background for the entire study: Ivuxolimab was an agonistic, fully human IgG2 monoclonal antibody directed against OX40 (CD134), a costimulatory receptor. Intravenous ivuxolimab was administered to patients every 2 weeks at six dose levels: 0.01, 0.1, 0.3, 1.5, 3 and 10 mg/kg. Among the 50 to 55 dose-escalation patients, 19 had hepatocellular carcinoma, roughly 15 melanoma, 9 renal cell carcinoma and 9 head and neck cancer. The dose-escalation cohort was around 84% male with a mean age of around 62 years, ranging from about 20 to 80. Patients were allowed to have had prior anti-PD-1, anti-PD-L1 or anti-CTLA-4 therapy, and approximately 40% of the dose-escalation patients had been treated with checkpoint inhibitors. Partial responses occurred in three dose-escalation patients, of whom one had hepatocellular carcinoma and two had cutaneous melanoma. Peripheral TCRbeta sequencing aimed to test whether ivuxolimab altered TCR sequence diversity and caused clonal T-cell expansion. The paper covers the monotherapy dose-escalation part of the phase I ivuxolimab trial, which included N = 52 patients.

The paper as a whole reports these results and caveats: Low levels of normalized T-cell clonal expansion were also seen in some patients who did not respond. Antigen specificity was not determined for the clonally expanded peripheral T cells. Clonal expansion of both CD4+ and CD8+ blood T cells was observed from baseline to week 6 at doses 0.1 to 3.0 mg/kg. On average, CD8+ T cells showed more expanded clones than CD4+ T cells after ivuxolimab. Partial responders in the 0.1-3.0 mg/kg groups had among the lowest normalized peripheral clonal expansion, especially among CD8+ T cells.

Genomic DNA was extracted from sorted cells for sequencing of the TCRbeta CDR3 region. The immunoSEQ Assay was used for sequencing of TCRbeta CDR3 regions. TCRdb retrieved this table from immuneACCESS and kept in-frame rearrangements only. Not all clones are present; in checked studies, unresolved V genes account for under half, and no reason is known for the remainder. Recorded for this sample are roughly 46,000 clones; 82% of them occurred a single time. The ten biggest clones cover less than 2% of the sample. Patients with a history of autoimmune disease or receiving systemic immunosuppression were excluded from the trial. Peripheral blood for TCR sequencing was collected from all dose cohorts at baseline, on cycle 4 day 1, and on cycle 7 day 1. The samples were taken from a phase I, first-in-human, multicenter, open-label dose-escalation trial of ivuxolimab. Adults with locally advanced or metastatic melanoma, renal cell carcinoma, hepatocellular carcinoma or head and neck squamous cell carcinoma were enrolled in the trial. Before TCR sequencing, CD4+ and CD8+ T cells were separately sorted from peripheral blood.

Worth noting for this clone: This receptor's antigen is unknown. No qualities accompany the bases; no much larger clone lies one base away.

Sequenced material: CD4+ or CD8+ T cells sorted from blood, taken in a trial of the OX40 agonist ivuxolimab. This clonotype was sampled from an adult with an advanced solid tumor such as melanoma, head and neck, liver or kidney cancer.

The DNA reads TGTGCCAGCAGCCCACGGGACGGGGGGCGATCGGAAGGCTACACCTTC. This is translated as CASSPRDGGRSEGYTF. The chain uses TRBV7-2 and TRBJ1-2; the D gene is perhaps TRBD1, on 6 matching bases. From the cysteine through the phenylalanine, the CDR3 covers 16 amino acids. The kept DNA is CDR3 alone, 48 bases in frame from the first base. CDR1 SGHTA and CDR2 FQGNSA are derived from the germline V gene. V loses 5 bases, J loses 8 bases, and the germline ends lie 24 bases apart.